The TCR beta chain described here comes from a study of naive and memory T cell subsets. Study findings and constraints: Possibly reflecting memory cells re-expressing CD45RA, a few larger clonotypes occurred in naive repertoires, especially CD8. Clonotypes here are unpaired alpha or beta chain sequences. TCR counts from RNA may reflect activation-linked expression changes. Gini index rose across naive, CM, EM and EMRA in CD4 and CD8.

Two oligonucleotides, mixed equimolar, formed the beta constant-region primer covering TRBC1 and TRBC2. Ligated cDNA was amplified by four rounds of PCR with nested alpha and beta constant-region primers and SP2. A single record per CDR3 protein comes from TCRdb applying MiXCR to the UMI-ligation and nested PCR reads. Here the sample spans about 160,000 distinct CDR3 sequences, 22% being singletons. This clonotype was recorded only once. Its antigen remains unknown. CDR3 length equals 16 residues. The trim removed 3 bases at V and 2 bases at J, leaving 8 bases unmatched. Germline lookup yields CDR1 MNHEY and CDR2 SMNVEV (reference sequence).

This TCR came from a human donor in good health. The genes are TRBV27 and TRBJ2-7, with 9 bases that match TRBD2. Sequencing was performed on naive CD4+ T cells from blood. CDR3 in amino acids: CASSFRSGRAPYEQYF. The CDR3 bases are TGTGCCAGCAGTTTCCGTAGCGGGAGAGCCCCCTACGAGCAGTACTTC.